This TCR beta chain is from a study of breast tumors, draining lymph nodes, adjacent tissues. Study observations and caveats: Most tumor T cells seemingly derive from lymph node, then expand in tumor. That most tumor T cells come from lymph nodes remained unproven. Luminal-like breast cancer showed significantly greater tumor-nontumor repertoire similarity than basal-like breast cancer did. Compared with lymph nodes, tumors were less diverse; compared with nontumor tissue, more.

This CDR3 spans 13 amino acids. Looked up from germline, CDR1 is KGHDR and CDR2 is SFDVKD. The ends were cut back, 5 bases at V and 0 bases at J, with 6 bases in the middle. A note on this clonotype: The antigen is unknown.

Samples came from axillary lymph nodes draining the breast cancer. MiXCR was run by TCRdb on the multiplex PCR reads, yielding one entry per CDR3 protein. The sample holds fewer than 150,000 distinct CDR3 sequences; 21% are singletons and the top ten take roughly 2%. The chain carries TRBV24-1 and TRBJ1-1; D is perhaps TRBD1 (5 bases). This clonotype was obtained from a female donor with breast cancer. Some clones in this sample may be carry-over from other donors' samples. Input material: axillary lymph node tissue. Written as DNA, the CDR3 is TGTGCCACCAGTGTAGGGGTGAACACTGAAGCTTTCTTT. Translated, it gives CATSVGVNTEAFF.